This T cell receptor (beta chain) was observed in a study of blood T cell repertoires in COVID-19. Study background: Samples came from the United States, Italy and Spain, spanning acute and convalescent COVID-19. The cDNA or gDNA used as material had been derived from T cells, B-cell-depleted T cells, or PBMCs.

In the study's own analysis: Nucleated cell number was recorded as an estimate derived from reference gene primer amplification. Measured with immunoSEQ multiplex PCR; TCRdb has only the in-frame clones, and not every one. The V and J calls and clone size were taken over from that table, and D and trimming were inferred from the DNA. The table lists hundreds of thousands of clones, about 85% of them singletons, with over 6% in the top ten. CDR3 size: 15 residues. Germline V lookup: CDR1 LGHDT, CDR2 YNNKEL (reference sequence). The V end lost 1 base, the J end lost 6 bases, and 10 bases lay between the germline ends. Participants came from fewer than 25 US areas, aged roughly 18 to 100 years.

This rearrangement joins TRBV3-1 (or the pseudogene TRBV3-2) to TRBJ1-6; possibly TRBD1 for D (6 bases). The clonotype originates from a woman aged 25 to 39 with acute COVID-19. Source material: PBMCs or T cells enriched from blood (not recorded which). CDR3 residues: CASSQGQVTNSPLHF. The CDR3 DNA sequence: TGTGCCAGCAGCCAAGGACAGGTCACTAATTCACCCCTCCACTTT.